Detailed here is one TCR beta chain. Two rounds of nested PCR, of approximately 16 and 9 cycles, were run on TCRalpha and TCRbeta cDNA. TCRdb re-called the 5' RACE reads; one entry per CDR3 protein, DNA not given. The sample table includes 400,000 to 500,000 distinct CDR3 sequences. The CDR3 runs 14 residues. Germline CDR1 is DFQATT and CDR2 is SNEGSKA (reference sequence). The data were taken from a study of monozygotic twins with inflammatory bowel disease. The chain employs TRBV20-1 and TRBJ2-1; as DNA is missing, the TRBD2 call by TCRdb cannot be tested. This sequence originates from a human donor with ulcerative colitis or Crohn's disease, or a healthy co-twin of an affected twin (not recorded which). Sequencing input: blood. This CDR3 reads CSAPPSGSQYEQFF.